The sequence of this T cell receptor beta chain was determined in a study of cytomegalovirus exposure and HLA in healthy donors. Turning to the study itself: Earlier sequencing of about 179 million T cells yielded about 120 million unique TCR beta sequences.

The CDR3 runs to 18 residues. Germline CDR1 is MNHEY and CDR2 is SMNVEV (reference sequence). V was clipped by 6 bases and J by 3 bases; unmatched bases: 12. Primers: 60 Vbeta forward and 13 Jbeta reverse. Only in-frame clones appear in the TCRdb table, and some are missing; sequencing was by immunoSEQ multiplex PCR. The data contain about 130,000 clones, more than 60% of them singletons. The genes are TRBV27 and TRBJ2-7; 15 bases line up with TRBD2. The source of this sequence is a woman between 35 and 50 years old in good health and CMV-seropositive. The sample consisted of PBMCs. The CDR3 region has the DNA TGTGCCAGCAGCCCCGGGACTAGCGGGAGGACGGGGATCTACGAGCAGTACTTC. Its protein product is CASSPGTSGRTGIYEQYF.